One sample yielded the 6 T cell receptor beta chains listed below, sequenced in a study of shared clonotypes between healthy human individuals. Clones were read by immunoSEQ multiplex PCR, and TCRdb kept only the in-frame ones, dropping some. This sample has millions of clones, with just over 90% found just once. Sequencing used naive CD4+ T cells sorted from blood. Regarding subset: CD45RA+ positively selected. The receptors shown here come from a man aged 18 to 35 in good health.

The rearrangement uses TRBV19 and TRBJ2-3; D gene ambiguous. Trimming took off 3 bases at V and 0 bases at J, with 10 bases between the two ends. The CDR3 covers 15 residues. Germline CDR1 reads LNHDA; CDR2 reads SQIVND (reference sequence). CDR3 nucleotide sequence: TGTGCCAGTAGTATCTGGCAGGCCAGCACAGATACGCAGTATTTT. Encoded protein: CASSIWQASTDTQYF.

V is TRBV6-5 and J is TRBJ1-5; no reliable D call. Trimming pared 5 bases from V and 3 bases from J, leaving 14 bases between. In germline, CDR1 is MNHEY, CDR2 SVGAGI. CDR3 length: 15 amino acids. The CDR3 sequence: CASSPGEGYNQPQHF. The CDR3 nucleotides are TGTGCCAGCAGTCCCGGGGAGGGTTACAATCAGCCCCAGCATTTT.

The chain couples TRBV6-1 to TRBJ1-5; D possibly corresponds to TRBD1 (6 bases). Germline lookup yields CDR1 MNHNS and CDR2 SASEGT. Trimming took 7 bases from V and 7 from J, leaving 11 bases between them. The CDR3 loop spans 12 amino acids. The CDR3 DNA reads as TGTGCCAGCAACCTAGGGGGACAGCCCCAGCATTTT. The encoded protein is CASNLGGQPQHF.

V and J are TRBV9 and TRBJ1-6; D unresolved. Germline loops: CDR1 SGDLS, CDR2 YYNGEE. This CDR3 has 13 amino acids. Trimming took off 0 bases at V and 9 bases at J, with 7 bases between the two ends. The CDR3 DNA is TGTGCCAGCAGCGTAGCGACGGGTTCACCCCTCCACTTT. It translates to CASSVATGSPLHF.

About this clone itself: Other DNA sequences from this sample encode an identical CDR3 as well. The chain combines TRBV28 with TRBJ1-1; possibly TRBD1 for D (5 bases). Germline CDR1 is MDHEN and CDR2 is SYDVKM. The CDR3 has 14 amino acids. V dropped 4 bases and J dropped 0 bases, with 9 bases sitting between them. CDR3 loop: CASSWGTVNTEAFF. The DNA of the CDR3 is TGTGCCAGCAGTTGGGGGACGGTGAACACTGAAGCTTTCTTT.

V gene TRBV5-1 combines with J gene TRBJ2-2; TRBD1 aligns across 9 bases. The CDR3 spans 17 residues. With V trimmed by 0 bases and J by 3 bases, 6 bases remained unmatched. The V gene's germline CDR1 is SGHRS and CDR2 YFSETQ. The CDR3, as DNA: TGCGCCAGCAGCTTGGCCACCGGGACAGGGTACACCGGGGAGCTGTTTTTT. Residues: CASSLATGTGYTGELFF. Filled out from reference TRBV5-1 and TRBJ2-2, the complete variable domain reads KAGVTQTPRYLIKTRGQQVTLSCSPISGHRSVSWYQQTPGQGLQFLFEYFSETQRNKGNFPGRFSGRQFSNSRSEMNVSTLELGDSALYLCASSLATGTGYTGELFFGEGSRLTVL.